The clone carrying this TCR beta chain was counted only a few times. Its antigen is undetermined. The source of the sample is a study of human T cells and chemical hapten exposure. General study findings and limits: Among TCRs, those above 1 in 1000 frequency were unaffected by DPC sensitization. Significantly greater numbers of large CDR3 similarity clusters came from expanded TCRs than from controls.

From germline, CDR1 is SQVTM and CDR2 ANQGSEA. CDR3 length equals 13 residues. Losses at the gene ends were 7 bases for V and 2 bases for J; bases not matched to a gene: 6. Each CDR3 protein gets one entry after TCRdb re-called the RACE reads with MiXCR. The sample includes 80,000 to 100,000 distinct CDR3 sequences, roughly a tenth of them seen just once. Time point denoted: patch test 2, 6 weeks after DPC sensitization. Regarding treatment: therapeutic diphenylcyclopropenone sensitization with weekly scalp DPC. At patch-test visits, sampling came before the patch test. The study enrolled 18 to 70-year-old alopecia patients suitable for DPC.

The source was whole blood, collected in connection with sensitization to the hapten diphenylcyclopropenone (DPC). This rearrangement joins TRBV29-1 to TRBJ1-1; 8 nucleotides match TRBD1. This clonotype was sampled from a woman aged 40 to 50 with alopecia areata. Some clones in this sample may be carry-over from other donors' samples. The chain's CDR3 is CSARTGQNTEAFF. The CDR3 coding sequence is TGCAGCGCCCGGACAGGGCAAAACACTGAAGCTTTCTTT.